Here is one T cell receptor (beta chain) with its context. The antigen this receptor binds is unknown. Qualities for individual bases were not recorded, and no much larger clone is one base off. The data stem from a study of control samples from healthy donors and cancer patients (dated by TCRdb to the early 2020s). The junction shows trimming of 6 bases on V and 3 bases on J, plus 12 bases between the germline ends. Including cysteine and phenylalanine, the CDR3 has 14 amino acids. Here the CDR3 DNA is all that survives: 42 bases in frame from base 1. The method behind the library was the immunoSEQ multiplex PCR assay. Imported from immuneACCESS, the table was reduced by TCRdb to in-frame sequences with V and J called. These copies leave out some clones; in studies compared against another copy, an unresolved V gene accounts for under half, and the cause of the remainder is not known. In this sample the table shows 170,000 or so clones, about 94% of which occur a single time. Under 8.5% of the sample is taken by the ten largest.

The V gene is TRBV23-1 and the J gene is TRBJ1-5, with a tentative D gene TRBD1 over 6 matching bases. TRBV23-1 has ORF status, its function being uncertain. Sequencing input: blood. The clonotype originates from a woman between 35 and 50 years old in good health. The DNA is as follows: TGCGCCAGCAGACTCTCAGGGGTCAATCAGCCCCAGCATTTT. Its product reads: CASRLSGVNQPQHF.